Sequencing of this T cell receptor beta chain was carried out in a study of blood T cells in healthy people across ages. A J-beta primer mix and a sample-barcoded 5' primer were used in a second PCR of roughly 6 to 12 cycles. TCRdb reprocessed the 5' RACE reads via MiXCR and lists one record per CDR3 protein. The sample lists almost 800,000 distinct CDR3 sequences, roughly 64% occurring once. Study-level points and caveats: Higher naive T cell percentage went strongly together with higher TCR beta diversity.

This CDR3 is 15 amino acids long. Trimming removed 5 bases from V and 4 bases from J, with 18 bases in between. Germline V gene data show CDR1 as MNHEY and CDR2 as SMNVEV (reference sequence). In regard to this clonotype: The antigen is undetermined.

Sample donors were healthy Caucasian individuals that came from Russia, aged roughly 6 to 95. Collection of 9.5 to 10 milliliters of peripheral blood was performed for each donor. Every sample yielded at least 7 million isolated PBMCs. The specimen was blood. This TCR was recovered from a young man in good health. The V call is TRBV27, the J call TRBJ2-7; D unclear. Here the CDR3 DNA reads TGTGCCAGCAGTCTTCTGCCCTTTGATTCTTACGAGCAGTACTTC. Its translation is CASSLLPFDSYEQYF.